What follows is one TCR beta chain and its context. This clone's antigen is unknown. Base quality data are lacking; no much larger clone is found one base away. This sample was included in a study of regulatory T cells in long-lasting Graves disease (dated by TCRdb to the early 2020s). In the study overall: Newly diagnosed Graves' disease patients had taken antithyroid drugs for less than 3 months. This study used TCR sequencing and RNA sequencing of peripheral blood to compare persistent Graves' disease patients against newly diagnosed Graves' disease patients. The study was conducted in China and was registered as a clinical trial. A total of approximately 35 samples underwent TCR sequencing: approximately 13 from persistent and 20 from newly diagnosed Graves' disease patients. Study-wide findings and limitations: Compared with newly diagnosed patients, patients with persistent Graves' disease had lower TCR Shannon entropy and fewer highly expanded clones, which suggests clonal expansion. More public clonotypes were shared among persistent patients (around 3,000) than among newly diagnosed patients (roughly 1,000). Sequencing and analysis were restricted to the TCR beta chain. TRBV28, TRBJ1-2 and TRBJ2-5 were preferentially used in persistent disease, while TRBV20-1 and TRBJ2-1 were favored in newly diagnosed disease. Only peripheral blood was studied, because thyroid tissue, the primary lesion, was inaccessible. The authors acknowledged the small sample size as a limitation that may reduce accuracy.

The protocol used for the library was multiplex PCR. The sequencer listed for this sample is Illumina HiSeq 4000. To build TCR beta libraries, CDR3 regions were amplified by Arm-PCR using iRepertoire HTBI primers. Before sequencing, the PCR products went through gel purification. For the original study's pipeline: A total of some 65 TRBV and more than twelve TRBJ segments were identified across samples and were used for gene usage analysis of CDR3 amino acid clonotypes. Filtered high-quality paired reads were merged into contigs using COPE and FqMerger. BLAST was used to align contigs to IMGT TRBV, TRBD and TRBJ reference genes, and CDR3 was defined according to IMGT. Highly expanded clones were defined as clonotypes with a frequency above 0.1%. Repertoire diversity was measured by Shannon entropy, and V-J evenness by the Gini coefficient. Public clonotypes were defined as clonotypes shared by more than one individual. TCRdb reanalyzed the raw reads on its own, using fastp at Q25 for trimming and MiXCR for clone calling, and kept in-frame beta chains. Rows merge per CDR3 protein into single entries with the most common DNA and genes. The V and J calls here are based on TCRdb, not the publication. For this sample the table gives fewer than 350,000 distinct CDR3 sequences, of which 15% to 20% were detected only once. 38% of the sample goes to the ten largest clones.

Per the publication, the time point label means: newly diagnosed GD, antithyroid drugs for less than 3 months. For both TCR sequencing and RNA sequencing, RNA was extracted from PBMCs in TRIzol. The diagnosis of Graves' disease was made according to American Thyroid Association guidelines. Patients for the study were recruited at an endocrinology department in Xi'an, China. Each patient gave 9 to 10 milliliters of peripheral blood, collected in an EDTA anticoagulant tube. PBMCs were isolated by Ficoll Paque Plus density gradient separation without further T cell sorting. RNA quality was checked with an Agilent 2100 Bioanalyzer and agarose gel, and concentration with a NanoDrop 2000. The germline ends are 18 bases apart after V is trimmed by 0 bases and J by 10 bases. From a lookup of the germline V gene (reference sequence), CDR1 and CDR2 are LGHDT and YNNKEL. Including the terminal cysteine and phenylalanine, the CDR3 comprises 15 residues. Here the CDR3 DNA is all that survives: 45 bases in frame from base 1.

This chain joins TRBV3-1 to TRBJ1-1; TRBD1 is perhaps the D gene, given 5 matching bases. Material: peripheral blood mononuclear cells (PBMCs), obtained at new diagnosis, from a patient treated with antithyroid drugs. This receptor was identified in a female donor with Graves disease. In nucleotide form, the sequence is TGTGCCAGCAGCCAAGAAACCAAGGAGGGGCCGGGAGCTTTCTTT. This yields the protein CASSQETKEGPGAFF.